This T cell receptor beta chain emerged from a study of T cell repertoires in cytomegalovirus infection. As for the study in general: CMV epitopes used comprised recently identified HLA-C-restricted ones and well-studied HLA-B-restricted ones. CMV infection and matching HLA type were both indicated by public TCR beta signatures.

In regard to this clonotype: Its antigen is as yet unknown.

MiXCR, applied by TCRdb to the reads, yields one record per CDR3 protein. The sample lists around 430,000 distinct CDR3 sequences; under 55% were seen once. General study findings and limits: In two of eight donors, the top clonotype was HLA-C-restricted CMV-specific.

The receptor was derived from a human donor in good health (CMV status not recorded). Some clones in this sample may be carry-over from other donors' samples. The input for sequencing was cultured PBMCs, taken from culture after CMV antigen stimulation.

Here the CDR3 reads CASIRGQNYNEQFF. The CDR3 DNA reads TGTGCCAGCATTAGAGGACAGAACTACAATGAGCAGTTCTTC. The chain combines TRBV6-5 with TRBJ2-1; D is perhaps TRBD1 (6 bases). The CDR3 length is 14 residues. V shed 7 bases and J shed 3 bases, with 13 bases lying between them. Germline loops: CDR1 MNHEY, CDR2 SVGAGI.